This section outlines one T cell receptor (beta chain) sequence together with its context. Assay: immunoSEQ multiplex PCR; the TCRdb copy retains only in-frame clones and omits some. In the table there are about 38,000 clones, around nine tenths of which are singletons. This specimen belongs to a study of a mutant IDH1 vaccine in newly diagnosed glioma. As for the study in general: Treated patients comprised 62.5% males and 37.5% females, mean age approximately 38 years. Beforehand, treatment had been radiotherapy, temozolomide, or both; the majority received both.

Time point meaning: baseline, week 1 (first vaccination visit). The treatment is: pre-vaccination baseline after standard-of-care therapy. New WHO grade 3 or 4 astrocytomas that were IDH1-mutant and ATRX-lost had been found in donors. Trimming took 0 bases from V and 0 from J, leaving 12 bases between them. The CDR3 runs 17 residues. Germline V CDR1 and CDR2: LGHNA, YSLEER. Sequencing used PBMCs, obtained from a glioma patient treated with radiotherapy, temozolomide or both. J is TRBJ1-5 and V is TRBV4-3; D unresolved. The clonotype originates from a man aged 18-30 years with glioma. The CDR3 DNA reads as TGCGCCAGCAGCCAAGACGTGGGGAGGACTAGCAATCAGCCCCAGCATTTT. Its translation is CASSQDVGRTSNQPQHF.